This T cell receptor beta chain was sequenced for a study of human T cells and chemical hapten exposure. This CDR3 spans 15 amino acids. With V trimmed by 2 bases and J by 6 bases, 4 bases remained unmatched. CDR1 and CDR2 (germline): MDHEN, SYDVKM. Time point denoted: pre-sensitization, week 0. Treatment: therapeutic diphenylcyclopropenone sensitization with weekly scalp DPC. TCRdb reanalysed the RACE reads using MiXCR and keeps one entry per CDR3 protein. This table has 150,000 to 200,000 distinct CDR3 sequences, under 35% appearing once. This clonotype was counted between two and nine times. The sample consisted of whole blood, taken in connection with sensitization to the hapten diphenylcyclopropenone (DPC). The chain couples TRBV28 to TRBJ2-1; the match to TRBD2 covers 10 bases. The TCR sequence derives from a woman in her 30s with alopecia areata. Some clones in this sample may be carry-over from other donors' samples. CDR3 in DNA: TGTGCCAGCAGTTTACGGCCTAGCGGGAGCAATGAGCAGTTCTTC. Encoded protein: CASSLRPSGSNEQFF.